A selection of T cell receptor beta chains follows, all from one sample in a study of beta chain features in type 1 diabetes. Produced via immunoSEQ multiplex PCR; TCRdb's table is partial and in-frame only. The table has a few hundred thousand clones, 24% seen once. Sequenced input: naive CD4+ T cells from blood. The receptors here all came from a woman under 40 with type 1 diabetes. Both conserved end residues are part of each CDR3. Fields, in order: D gene, V gene, J gene, CDR3 protein. D genes are given only for firm matches.

>.|TRBV4-1|TRBJ2-1
CASSQAGGRGGYNEQFF
>.|TRBV7-2|TRBJ1-1
CASSLGPVAVAEAFF
>.|TRBV7-9|TRBJ2-6
CASSLSGRVSSGANVLTF
>TRBD2|TRBV7-3|TRBJ2-5
CASSRGLAGGEETQYF
>TRBD1|TRBV5-1|TRBJ1-1
CASSLGATGGVAEAFF
>.|TRBV14|TRBJ2-1
CASSQERRRYNEQFF
>.|TRBV7-9|TRBJ1-4
CASSLTSRNEKLFF
>.|TRBV6-5|TRBJ2-3
CASSYSATDTQYF
>TRBD1|TRBV20-1|TRBJ2-7
CSAHRGYEQYF
>TRBD1|TRBV30|TRBJ2-1
CAWSRGQAISEQFF
>.|TRBV28|TRBJ1-2
CASSNTGNHYDGYTF
>.|TRBV29-1|TRBJ1-2
CSVRRATNYGYTF
>TRBD1|TRBV5-1|TRBJ1-1
CASSTLPGQGAEAFF
>.|TRBV4-1|TRBJ2-3
CASSQGLRRGRKDTQYF